A selection of T cell receptor beta chains follows, all from one sample in a study of T cells after yellow fever vaccination. MiXCR was run by TCRdb on the 5' RACE reads, yielding one entry per CDR3 protein. The data hold hundreds of thousands of distinct CDR3 sequences, with over 9% observed a single time. The specimen was PBMCs, collected on the day of the yellow fever booster vaccination. The receptors here all came from a man younger than 45 who received the YFV17D yellow fever vaccine. The CDR3 runs from the conserved cysteine through the conserved F or W. Each record gives: V gene, D gene, J gene, clone size, CDR3 DNA, CDR3 protein. The D gene is left open where the match is weak. Clone size, where shown, is once, few, many, or a class for clones that have expanded.

TRBV3-1,.,TRBJ2-1,few,TGTGCCAGCAGCCAAGCACAAGAACTAGCTGTAAAGTTCTTC,CASSQAQELAVKFF
TRBV18,.,TRBJ2-7,many,TGTGCCAGCTCACCACAACAGGGTTCCTACGAGCAGTACTTC,CASSPQQGSYEQYF
TRBV4-3,.,TRBJ1-1,few,TGCGCCAGCAGCCGCCAACAGCATAACACTGAAGCTTTCTTT,CASSRQQHNTEAFF
TRBV14,TRBD2,TRBJ2-1,.,TGTGCCAGCAGCCAAGTTGGAGCTAGCGGGAACAATGAGCAGTTCTTC,CASSQVGASGNNEQFF
TRBV29-1,TRBD1,TRBJ1-5,few,TGCAGCGTAGGGGACAGGGGGGGTACCAATCAGCCCCAGCATTTT,CSVGDRGGTNQPQHF
TRBV20-1,.,TRBJ1-1,.,TGCAGTGCCTCCTTCCGGCCCGGGGGGGAGGCAACTGAAGCTTTCTTT,CSASFRPGGEATEAFF
TRBV29-1,.,TRBJ2-3,.,TGCAGCGTTGATGCAGAGGCGGGCCCAGATACGCAGTATTTT,CSVDAEAGPDTQYF
TRBV28,TRBD2,TRBJ2-7,few,TGTGCCAGCAAGGCGGGAGGAATTTACGAGCAGTACTTC,CASKAGGIYEQYF
TRBV9,TRBD1,TRBJ2-6,few,TGTGCCAGCAGCGGCCGACAGGGGTTAAACTCTGGGGCCAACGTCCTGACTTTC,CASSGRQGLNSGANVLTF
TRBV20-1,.,TRBJ2-3,.,TGCAGTGCTAGCTTACCGGGTAGCACAGATACGCAGTATTTT,CSASLPGSTDTQYF
TRBV6-2/TRBV6-3,.,TRBJ2-1,many,TGTGCCAGCAGCCCGGGGGACGGAACCTACAATGAGCAGTTCTTC,CASSPGDGTYNEQFF
TRBV7-2,TRBD2,TRBJ2-3,few,TGTGCCAGCAGCTTCGGCGGGAGCGCAGATACGCAGTATTTT,CASSFGGSADTQYF
TRBV5-1,TRBD1,TRBJ2-3,few,TGCGCCAGCAGCTCGGGACAGGCCTCTGATACGCAGTATTTT,CASSSGQASDTQYF
TRBV7-9,.,TRBJ2-7,few,TGTGCCAGCAGCTTAGCGGCCCTCTCCTACGAGCAGTACTTC,CASSLAALSYEQYF
TRBV27,.,TRBJ2-7,.,TGTGCCAGCAGTTCGGGACACTCCTACGAGCAGTACTTC,CASSSGHSYEQYF
TRBV20-1,TRBD2,TRBJ2-7,few,TGCAGTGCTAGAATTCTAGCGGGAGCCTCCTACGAGCAGTACTTC,CSARILAGASYEQYF
TRBV5-5,TRBD2,TRBJ2-1,few,TGTGCCAGCAGCCCTTTAGCGGGAGCGAACGGTGAGCAGTTCTTC,CASSPLAGANGEQFF
TRBV20-1,.,TRBJ1-2,.,TGCAGTGCTAGAGATGGGCAGGGGCAGGGCTACACCTTC,CSARDGQGQGYTF
TRBV18,.,TRBJ2-1,.,TGTGCCAGCTCCTCAAGCCAGGGGCCCTACAATGAGCAGTTCTTC,CASSSSQGPYNEQFF
TRBV15,TRBD1,TRBJ2-3,.,TGTGCCACCAGCACTCGACAGGGGGTTCGCACAGATACGCAGTATTTT,CATSTRQGVRTDTQYF
TRBV5-1,TRBD2,TRBJ2-2,few,TGCGCCAGCAGCCCAACCCCCCTAGCGGGAGCCACCGGGGAGCTGTTTTTT,CASSPTPLAGATGELFF
TRBV7-2,.,TRBJ2-5,.,TGTGCCAGCAGCTTACAGACAGACCAAGAGACCCAGTACTTC,CASSLQTDQETQYF
TRBV23-1,.,TRBJ2-7,few,TGCGCCAGCAGTCCTCGACCGGGCGGACTTTACGAGCAGTACTTC,CASSPRPGGLYEQYF
TRBV5-1,TRBD1,TRBJ2-3,.,TGCGCCAGCAGCTCAGGACAGGGTCAAGATACGCAGTATTTT,CASSSGQGQDTQYF
TRBV5-1,TRBD2,TRBJ2-3,few,TGCGCCAGCAGCTTGTTTAGCGGGGCAGATACGCAGTATTTT,CASSLFSGADTQYF
TRBV9,TRBD2,TRBJ2-7,.,TGTGCCAGCAGCGTAGCTGCGGCAGGCGGGGGGGAACGAGAGCAGTACTTC,CASSVAAAGGGEREQYF
TRBV27,.,TRBJ2-1,.,TGTGCCAGCACTCACGGGACAAAGACCCGCCAGGGCCGGAACTGTAGGTTCTTC,CASTHGTKTRQGRNCRFF
TRBV7-2,.,TRBJ2-1,many,TGTGCCAGCAGCTTTTGGGGGATGGGGCAGTTCTTC,CASSFWGMGQFF
TRBV19,TRBD2,TRBJ2-1,.,TGTGCCAGTAGTATTAGCGGGAGCCACTCCTACAATGAGCAGTTCTTC,CASSISGSHSYNEQFF
TRBV12-3/TRBV12-4,.,TRBJ2-7,many,TGTGCCAGCAGCCTCGGACAGCCCGGGACCTACGAGCAGTACTTC,CASSLGQPGTYEQYF
TRBV5-1,.,TRBJ2-2,few,TGCGCCAGCGGGGCCGGGGCTTCTCTTGCCGCCGGGGAGCTGTTTTTT,CASGAGASLAAGELFF
TRBV6-2/TRBV6-3,.,TRBJ1-4,few,TGTGCCAGCAGTTACAAAGGGACGAGACTAAAGAAACTGTTTTTT,CASSYKGTRLKKLFF
TRBV2,.,TRBJ2-1,few,TGTGCCAGCAGGCGGGGGCTCGGAGCGGGAACCCACAATGAGCAGTTCTTC,CASRRGLGAGTHNEQFF
TRBV5-1,TRBD2,TRBJ2-5,.,TGCGCCAGCAGCCTCTCGTGGGGGGGTCTTGAGACCCAGTACTTC,CASSLSWGGLETQYF
TRBV20-1,.,TRBJ2-7,.,TGCAGTGCTAGTGACAGGCCCTCCTACGAGCAGTACTTC,CSASDRPSYEQYF
TRBV29-1,.,TRBJ1-1,few,TGCAGCGTTGAGGCGAACACTGAAGCTTTCTTT,CSVEANTEAFF
TRBV5-4,.,TRBJ2-7,few,TGTGCCAGCAGCTTTGGGGGAGACTACGAGCAGTACTTC,CASSFGGDYEQYF
TRBV6-1,TRBD2,TRBJ2-2,few,TGTGCCAGCAGTGCTATCAGACTAGCGGGAGTTTCTGGGGAGCTGTTTTTT,CASSAIRLAGVSGELFF
TRBV20-1,TRBD2,TRBJ2-7,.,TGCAGTGCCTCCGGACTAGCGGGAGACGAGCAGTACTTC,CSASGLAGDEQYF
TRBV6-5,.,TRBJ2-5,.,TGTGCCAGCAGTTACGGGACATGGTCTTTGACCCAGTACTTC,CASSYGTWSLTQYF
TRBV10-2,.,TRBJ1-2,.,TGCGCCAGCAGTGAGTCCCCGGCCCGGGGCTACACCTTC,CASSESPARGYTF
TRBV24-1,TRBD2,TRBJ2-1,few,TGTGCCACCAGTGATACCGGACTAGCGGATTACAATGAGCAGTTCTTC,CATSDTGLADYNEQFF
TRBV6-2/TRBV6-3,.,TRBJ1-5,.,TGTGCCAGCAGCAAGGGTTCCCTCCAGCCCCAGCATTTT,CASSKGSLQPQHF
TRBV4-1,TRBD1,TRBJ2-7,.,TGCGCCAGCAGCCAAGTACCCGGACAGGCCTACGAGCAGTACTTC,CASSQVPGQAYEQYF
TRBV11-2,.,TRBJ2-7,.,TGTGCCAGCAGCTTAGATCCCGGGGGACTTCGCCGACAGTACTTC,CASSLDPGGLRRQYF
TRBV20-1,TRBD2,TRBJ2-3,.,TGCAGTGCTAGAGACCCGGGAGGGTACCCCGATACGCAGTATTTT,CSARDPGGYPDTQYF
TRBV11-2,TRBD1,TRBJ2-2,.,TGTGCCAGCAGATGGGACAGGTTAAGCACCGGGGAGCTGTTTTTT,CASRWDRLSTGELFF
TRBV10-3,.,TRBJ2-3,few,TGTGCCATCAGTGTTCAGAACCCTAGCACAGATACGCAGTATTTT,CAISVQNPSTDTQYF
TRBV3-1,.,TRBJ2-3,many,TGTGCCAGCAGCCAAGAAGACGGGTTAGTAGATACGCAGTATTTT,CASSQEDGLVDTQYF
TRBV4-1,.,TRBJ2-7,few,TGCGCCAGCAGCCAAGCCGACCCGGAGACCTACGAGCAGTACTTC,CASSQADPETYEQYF
TRBV29-1,.,TRBJ1-2,.,TGCAGCGTTCGGCGTGCCTATGACTATGGCTACACCTTC,CSVRRAYDYGYTF
TRBV7-2,.,TRBJ2-7,few,TGTGCCAGCAGCTGGAGCGAAGCCTACGAGCAGTACTTC,CASSWSEAYEQYF
TRBV12-3/TRBV12-4,TRBD2,TRBJ2-1,few,TGTGCCAGCAACCTAGCGGGAGAGTACAATGAGCAGTTCTTC,CASNLAGEYNEQFF
TRBV7-2,TRBD2,TRBJ2-5,few,TGTGCCAGCAGCTTCCAGGGAGGGGCCCAGTACTTC,CASSFQGGAQYF
TRBV29-1,TRBD1,TRBJ1-2,many,TGCAGCGTGGATCTCGATGGACAGGGGAATGGCTACACCTTC,CSVDLDGQGNGYTF
TRBV7-3,.,TRBJ2-1,.,TGTGCCAGCAGCTTCTCGTCGAACAGGGCTAATGAGCAGTTCTTC,CASSFSSNRANEQFF
TRBV6-2/TRBV6-3,.,TRBJ2-1,.,TGTGCCAGCAGTCCAAACTCCTACAATGAGCAGTTCTTC,CASSPNSYNEQFF
TRBV5-1,.,TRBJ2-2,.,TGCGCCAGCAGCTTTTCGCCGCAGTCTAACACCGGGGAGCTGTTTTTT,CASSFSPQSNTGELFF